A single sample gave rise to the 31 T cell receptor beta chains below, sequenced in a study of T cells in lung cancer brain metastases. Clones were read by immunoSEQ multiplex PCR, and TCRdb kept only the in-frame ones, dropping some. The top ten clones hold 9.2% of a sample with several thousand clones, 85% of them seen once. The sequenced material came from tumor tissue from a brain metastasis. All receptors derive from a woman in her 50s with non-small cell lung cancer that had spread to the brain.

The chain employs TRBV28 and TRBJ1-2; the match to TRBD1 covers 7 bases. Germline CDR1 and CDR2: MDHEN and SYDVKM. The CDR3 loop spans 13 amino acids. Trimming at V came to 6 bases and at J to 5 bases, leaving 6 bases not matched to a gene. The CDR3 region is CASSQGQSYGYTF. The CDR3 DNA reads TGTGCCAGCAGCCAGGGACAGAGTTATGGCTACACCTTC.

The rearrangement joins TRBV9 to TRBJ2-7; perhaps TRBD2 as D (5 bases). CDR1 and CDR2 from the germline V gene are SGDLS and YYNGEE. The V end was cut by 3 bases, the J end by 7 bases, with 11 bases between. The CDR3 length is 12 residues. CDR3 bases: TGTGCCAGCAGCGCACCGGGGAGAGAGCAGTACTTC. Residues: CASSAPGREQYF.

This chain connects TRBV12-5 to TRBJ2-2; 9 nucleotides align to TRBD1. J lost 3 bases, V lost 5 bases, and 16 bases had no gene match. The CDR3 runs 19 residues. The germline gives CDR1 LGHNT, CDR2 FRNRAP. The CDR3 protein is CASGPTRTGELADTGELFF. The DNA for the CDR3 is TGTGCTAGTGGTCCCACCAGGACAGGGGAATTGGCGGACACCGGGGAGCTGTTTTTT.

The chain joins TRBV7-2 to TRBJ2-1, with 7 bases that match TRBD2. This CDR3 is built from 13 residues. J was trimmed by 11 bases and V by 5 bases; bases with no gene match: 9. Germline lookup yields CDR1 SGHTA and CDR2 FQGNSA. CDR3 protein: CASSPYLTSQQFF. Here the CDR3 DNA reads TGTGCCAGCAGCCCCTACCTGACTAGCCAGCAGTTCTTC.

As for this clone: Germline is not matched at one junction end, which may reflect a read error. Within the sample, other DNA sequences also encode this same CDR3. The rearrangement joins TRBV5-6 to TRBJ1-1; the D is unclear. From germline, CDR1 is SGHDT and CDR2 YYEEEE. The CDR3 has 14 residues. The CDR3 DNA follows: TGTGCTAGCAGCTTAGGGTATAAAGTCACTGAAGCTTTCTTT. Its translation: CASSLGYKVTEAFF.

The CDR3 sequence is CAIQGTGELFF. The DNA of the CDR3 is TGTGCCATCCAGGGCACCGGGGAGCTGTTTTTT. This chain links TRBV7-6 with TRBJ2-2; a possible D gene is TRBD1 (5 bases). Trimming shortened V by 10 bases and J by 4 bases, and 7 bases separated the two germline ends. Per germline, CDR1 SGHVS and CDR2 FNYEAQ. The CDR3 consists of 11 residues.

The rearrangement links TRBV30 to TRBJ1-4, with a tentative D call TRBD1 (5 bases). CDR3 length: 16 residues. The germline V gene has CDR1 GTSNPN and CDR2 SVGIG (reference sequence). V lost 5 bases, J lost 7 bases, and 23 bases lay in between. The CDR3 here is CAWALFGGAVGEKLFF. CDR3 sequence (DNA): TGTGCCTGGGCTCTGTTTGGGGGTGCGGTGGGTGAAAAACTGTTTTTT.

This sequence joins TRBV6-5 and TRBJ2-5; TRBD1 aligns across 10 bases. CDR1 and CDR2 (germline): MNHEY, SVGAGI. CDR3 size: 16 residues. The J segment lost 3 bases and the V segment lost 2 bases, leaving 6 bases of the junction unmatched. The CDR3 bases are TGTGCCAGCAGTTACGGAACGGACAGGGGGAAAGAGACCCAGTACTTC. It translates to CASSYGTDRGKETQYF.

This clone showed up just a few times. DNA for the CDR3: TGTGCCAGCAGCTCAGCACGGGCCTCTGGGGCCAACGTCCTGACTTTC. Residues: CASSSARASGANVLTF. The chain links TRBV7-9 to TRBJ2-6; D gene ambiguous. The V gene lost 4 bases and the J gene lost 0 bases, with 10 bases spanning the gap. This CDR3 is built from 16 residues. From germline, CDR1 is SEHNR and CDR2 FQNEAQ (reference sequence).

The chain carries TRBV5-8 and TRBJ1-2; no firm D call. Germline loops: CDR1 SGHTS, CDR2 YDEGEE. V was cut by 3 bases and J by 7 bases, with 10 bases left in between. The CDR3 spans 12 residues. CDR3 in DNA: TGTGCCAGCAGCTCAAGGCGGGGTGGCTACACCTTC. Translation: CASSSRRGGYTF.

This chain joins TRBV5-4 and TRBJ2-5; D perhaps matches TRBD1 (6 bases). The CDR3 is 17 amino acids. V was pared by 4 bases and J by 5 bases, with 24 bases between. Germline CDR1 is SGHNT and CDR2 is YYREEE (reference sequence). The CDR3 spells CASSPGGQQGMGETQYF. The DNA for the CDR3 is TGTGCCAGCAGCCCAGGCGGTCAACAGGGAATGGGGGAGACCCAGTACTTC.

The chain employs TRBV5-1 and TRBJ1-3; D remains unclear. V dropped 0 bases and J dropped 3 bases, with 10 bases sitting between them. CDR1 is SGHRS, CDR2 YFSETQ, per germline. This CDR3 comprises 15 residues. CDR3 residues: CASSLGGVDGNTIYF. DNA of the CDR3: TGCGCCAGCAGCTTGGGGGGAGTAGATGGAAACACCATATATTTT.

The chain recombines TRBV5-1 with TRBJ1-2; D uncertain. The length of the CDR3 is 16 residues. In germline, CDR1 is SGHRS, CDR2 YFSETQ. V dropped 0 bases and J dropped 6 bases, with 18 bases sitting between them. This CDR3 is CASSLAVSELIHGYTF. The CDR3, as DNA: TGCGCCAGCAGCTTGGCCGTCTCAGAACTGATTCATGGCTACACCTTC.

The gene calls are TRBV23-1 and TRBJ1-1; D is unclear. TRBV23-1 counts as an open reading frame of uncertain function. V was cut by 4 bases and J by 1 base, with 10 bases left in between. The CDR3 is made up of 14 amino acids. The CDR3 reads CASSLAGENTEAFF. The CDR3, as DNA: TGCGCCAGCAGTCTAGCCGGGGAGAACACTGAAGCTTTCTTT.

Written as DNA, the CDR3 is TGTGCCAGCAGCTCGTCCGGGACAGCCTCTGGAAACACCATATATTTT. This translates into CASSSSGTASGNTIYF. This chain links TRBV7-2 with TRBJ1-3; 7 bases match TRBD1. The CDR3 runs 16 residues. V lost 4 bases and J lost 0; bases outside the gene matches: 6. Germline V gives CDR1 SGHTA, CDR2 FQGNSA.

The chain has TRBV6-5 and TRBJ1-1; TRBD1 agrees at 8 bases. V lost 2 bases to trimming and J lost 5 bases; unmatched junction nucleotides: 4. CDR1 is MNHEY, CDR2 SVGAGI, per germline. The CDR3 sequence is 14 residues long. CDR3 DNA: TGTGCCAGCAGTTACGGACAGGGTGGGACTGAAGCTTTCTTT. Amino acids: CASSYGQGGTEAFF.

V is TRBV19 and J is TRBJ2-7; D may be TRBD2 (6 bases). The CDR3 spans 13 residues. Germline V CDR1 and CDR2: LNHDA, SQIVND (reference sequence). V was shortened by 5 bases and J by 3 bases, with 11 bases between the two germline ends. The CDR3 DNA is TGTGCCAGTAGTCCCGGAGGGATCTACGAGCAGTACTTC. Residues: CASSPGGIYEQYF.

Relative to its sample, this clone is large (0.1 to 1%). The genes are TRBV28 and TRBJ1-1; 7 nucleotides align to TRBD1. V lost 6 bases, J lost 3 bases, and 7 bases stayed unmatched. This CDR3 region has 14 residues. Germline V gives CDR1 MDHEN, CDR2 SYDVKM. The CDR3 nucleotides read TGTGCCAGCAGCCTCAGGGGGAGGGACACTGAAGCTTTCTTT. Protein product: CASSLRGRDTEAFF.

The J gene is TRBJ2-3, the V gene TRBV27, with 14 bases that match TRBD2. V shed 6 bases, J shed 3 bases, and the junction held 5 bases outside the gene matches. Germline-derived CDR1 and CDR2 are MNHEY and SMNVEV (reference sequence). This CDR3 is 16 amino acids long. This chain's CDR3 is CASSGTSGSWTDTQYF. In nucleotides, the CDR3 is TGTGCCAGCAGCGGGACTAGCGGGAGTTGGACAGATACGCAGTATTTT.

The chain couples TRBV28 to TRBJ2-1; D is ambiguous. Germline V gene lookup returns CDR1 MDHEN and CDR2 SYDVKM. The CDR3 has 16 residues. Trimming removed 6 bases from V and 2 bases from J, with 17 bases in between. CDR3 in amino acids: CASRPPGTLTYNEQFF. In nucleotides, the CDR3 is TGTGCCAGCAGGCCTCCAGGCACCCTAACCTACAATGAGCAGTTCTTC.

The genes are TRBV7-2 and TRBJ1-1; D is ambiguous. V shed 5 bases and J shed 2 bases, with 15 bases lying between them. CDR3 length: 15 amino acids. The germline CDR1 and CDR2 sequences are SGHTA and FQGNSA. As DNA, the CDR3 is TGTGCCAGCAGCCCCCGAATCACAGAAAACACTGAAGCTTTCTTT. Amino acids: CASSPRITENTEAFF. The full variable domain, completed using reference TRBV7-2 and TRBJ1-1, is GAGVSQSPSNKVTEKGKDVELRCDPISGHTALYWYRQSLGQGLEFLIYFQGNSAPDKSGLPSDRFSAERTGGSVSTLTIQRTQQEDSAVYLCASSPRITENTEAFFGQGTRLTVV.

The V and J genes are TRBV27 and TRBJ1-1; D call uncertain. The CDR3 has 11 residues. From germline, CDR1 is MNHEY and CDR2 SMNVEV (reference sequence). Trimming pared 5 bases from V and 8 bases from J, leaving 9 bases between. The CDR3: CASSRLGEAFF. CDR3 coding DNA: TGTGCCAGCAGTCGCCTCGGGGAAGCTTTCTTT.

The chain recombines TRBV7-2 with TRBJ1-4; TRBD1 aligns across 11 bases. Germline CDR1 and CDR2: SGHTA and FQGNSA. J gave up 8 bases and V 5 bases, and 4 bases lay outside the gene matches. The CDR3 is 14 residues long. CDR3 amino acids: CASSQGQGGEKLFF. The CDR3 DNA follows: TGTGCCAGCAGCCAGGGACAGGGGGGCGAAAAACTGTTTTTT.

The chain joins TRBV4-3 to TRBJ2-1; a possible D gene is TRBD2 (5 bases). V shed 0 bases and J shed 0 bases, with 15 bases lying between them. CDR3 length: 18 residues. CDR1 and CDR2 (germline): LGHNA, YSLEER. CDR3 in DNA: TGCGCCAGCAGCCAAGATTTACACCGGGGAGCCTCCTACAATGAGCAGTTCTTC. Amino acids: CASSQDLHRGASYNEQFF.

Sample share makes this clone large. This chain connects TRBV6-5 to TRBJ1-5, with D possibly TRBD1 on 5 matching bases. V gave up 5 bases and J gave up 4 bases, with 9 bases separating them. Germline values: CDR1 MNHEY, CDR2 SVGAGI. This CDR3 spans 13 amino acids. The CDR3 spells CASSRGTNQPQHF. CDR3 sequence (DNA): TGTGCCAGCAGTAGGGGCACAAATCAGCCCCAGCATTTT.

The chain joins TRBV7-2 to TRBJ1-5; TRBD1 agrees at 7 bases. The CDR3 consists of 13 residues. The V gene's germline CDR1 is SGHTA and CDR2 FQGNSA. The J segment lost 3 bases and the V segment lost 8 bases, leaving 4 bases of the junction unmatched. CDR3 coding DNA: TGTGCCAGCCAGGGGGACCTCAATCAGCCCCAGCATTTT. This encodes CASQGDLNQPQHF.

The chain has TRBV27 and TRBJ2-3; no firm D call. Germline CDR1 is MNHEY and CDR2 is SMNVEV (reference sequence). CDR3 length: 14 residues. Trimming took 4 bases from V and 2 from J, leaving 10 bases between them. The DNA of the CDR3 is TGTGCCAGCAGTTATTTGAGAACCACAGATACGCAGTATTTT. Translation: CASSYLRTTDTQYF.

The genes are TRBV28 and TRBJ2-5; possibly TRBD1 for D (5 bases). This CDR3 spans 13 amino acids. The V end was cut by 7 bases, the J end by 4 bases, with 13 bases between. Germline assignment: CDR1 MDHEN and CDR2 SYDVKM. The DNA of the CDR3 is TGTGCCAGCACCCCACAGGATAGAGAGACCCAGTACTTC. It yields the protein CASTPQDRETQYF. The full variable domain, completed using reference TRBV28 and TRBJ2-5, is DVKVTQSSRYLVKRTGEKVFLECVQDMDHENMFWYRQDPGLGLRLIYFSYDVKMKEKGDIPEGYSVSREKKERFSLILESASTNQTSMYLCASTPQDRETQYFGPGTRLLVL.

V usage is TRBV6-1 and J usage is TRBJ1-5, with D unclear. The CDR3 covers 13 residues. Trimming took 2 bases from V and 5 from J, leaving 7 bases between them. CDR1 MNHNS and CDR2 SASEGT come from the germline V gene. This CDR3 reads CASSERRDQPQHF. The CDR3 DNA is TGTGCCAGCAGTGAACGGAGGGATCAGCCCCAGCATTTT.

The chain has TRBV7-6 and TRBJ2-3, with TRBD1 as a possible D gene (5 bases). Germline values: CDR1 SGHVS, CDR2 FNYEAQ. The germline V and J ends were trimmed by 5 bases and 6 bases, with 9 bases remaining between them. CDR3 length: 12 residues. The chain's CDR3 is CASSGKGDTQYF. The CDR3 DNA reads TGTGCCAGCAGCGGGAAGGGGGATACGCAGTATTTT. Using reference TRBV7-6 and TRBJ2-3 for the parts outside the CDR3, the full variable domain is GAGVSQSPRYKVTKRGQDVALRCDPISGHVSLYWYRQALGQGPEFLTYFNYEAQQDKSGLPNDRFSAERPEGSISTLTIQRTEQRDSAMYRCASSGKGDTQYFGPGTRLTVL.

As to this clone: This sample includes further DNA sequences coding for the same CDR3. DNA for the CDR3: TGTGCCAGCAGCTTAGGGGCTCCGGAAGCTTTCTTT. This encodes CASSLGAPEAFF. The gene calls are TRBV7-2 and TRBJ1-1; D not certain. Per germline, CDR1 SGHTA and CDR2 FQGNSA. The CDR3 totals 12 residues. With 1 base removed from V and 8 bases from J, the gap between germline ends came to 8 bases.